This T cell receptor beta chain was captured by sequencing in a study of blood T cell repertoires in COVID-19. Study-wide background: Whether acute or convalescent, the COVID-19 samples came from the United States, Italy and Spain. T cells, B-cell-depleted T cells, or PBMCs supplied cDNA or gDNA.

Repertoires were generated with immunoSEQ multiplex PCR, while TCRdb's copy carries only in-frame clones and drops some. The sample contains 200,000 or so clones, more than 85% of which appear only once. This CDR3 contains 16 residues. The germline gives CDR1 SGHNT, CDR2 YYREEE (reference sequence). The V end was cut by 4 bases, the J end by 0 bases, with 14 bases between. The chain uses TRBV5-4 and TRBJ2-4; D ambiguous. The receptor comes from a man aged 60 to 69 with acute or convalescent COVID-19. The sample comprised peripheral blood. The CDR3 loop is CASSQPGSIAKNIQYF. The CDR3 DNA sequence: TGTGCCAGCAGCCAACCAGGTTCCATAGCCAAAAACATTCAGTACTTC. Drawing the rest from reference TRBV5-4 and TRBJ2-4, the complete variable domain is ETGVTQSPTHLIKTRGQQVTLRCSSQSGHNTVSWYQQALGQGPQFIFQYYREEENGRGNFPPRFSGLQFPNYSSELNVNALELDDSALYLCASSQPGSIAKNIQYFGAGTRLSVL.